The TCR beta chain described here comes from a study of CD8+CD57+ T cells in acquired aplastic anemia. It was genomic DNA that served as the template for profiling TCR beta VDJ and CDR3. From the reads, TCRdb called clonotypes with MiXCR, one entry per CDR3 protein. The profile shows fewer than 250,000 distinct CDR3 sequences, approximately 52% of them singletons. CDR1 and CDR2 from the germline V gene are MNHEY and SMNVEV (reference sequence). The CDR3 has 13 residues. V lost 6 bases and J lost 7; bases outside the gene matches: 7. This clonotype occurred a few times. The chain employs TRBV27 and TRBJ1-2, with 8 bases identical to TRBD1. Sequenced sample: sorted CD4+, CD8+, or CD8+CD57+ T cells (not recorded which) from PBMCs. The TCR comes from a human donor in good health, serving as a control. The CDR3 spells CASSPQGASGYTF. CDR3 in DNA: TGTGCCAGCAGCCCCCAGGGGGCTAGTGGCTACACCTTC.